This T cell receptor (beta chain) came from a study of T cells in Graves' hyperthyroidism and ophthalmopathy. Overall study context: Peripheral blood sampling occurred at initial diagnosis, before any treatment.

Germline V gene data show CDR1 as SGHTA and CDR2 as FQGNSA. After removal of 6 bases from V and 2 bases from J, the junction contained 5 bases not matched to a gene. This CDR3 has 14 residues. In this sample, this clonotype turned up many times. Amplified TCR beta CDR3 regions derived from RNA transcripts. HTBI primers were employed in a first-round RT-PCR of the TCR CDR3. TCRdb re-called the multiplex PCR reads with MiXCR, one entry per CDR3 protein. Among around 700,000 distinct CDR3 sequences listed, around 19% were seen once. This receptor was obtained from a woman aged 45-59 years with Graves' hyperthyroidism that later progressed to Graves' ophthalmopathy. Sequencing input: blood. This chain joins TRBV7-2 and TRBJ1-1; 8 bases are a match to TRBD1. The CDR3 protein is CASSKQGVNTEAFF. CDR3 bases: TGTGCCAGCAGTAAACAGGGGGTAAACACTGAAGCTTTCTTT.